The source of this T cell receptor (beta chain) is a study of blood T cell repertoires in COVID-19. Study summary: There were acute and convalescent COVID-19 samples, and they came from the United States, Italy and Spain.

Clones were read by immunoSEQ multiplex PCR, and TCRdb kept only the in-frame ones, dropping some. The data show around 220,000 clones, with 70% to 90% seen just once and about 7.2% held by the top ten. Per the germline V gene, CDR1 is SGHTA and CDR2 is FQGNSA. Trimming shortened V by 2 bases and J by 1 base, and 5 bases separated the two germline ends. The CDR3 covers 13 residues. This clone has just a few counts. This clonotype was obtained from a middle-aged woman with acute COVID-19. The chain recombines TRBV7-2 with TRBJ1-1; D unclear. Sequenced material: PBMCs or T cells enriched from blood (not recorded which). The CDR3 nucleotides are TGTGCCAGCAGCTTATTGAGGAACACTGAAGCTTTCTTT. Translated: CASSLLRNTEAFF.